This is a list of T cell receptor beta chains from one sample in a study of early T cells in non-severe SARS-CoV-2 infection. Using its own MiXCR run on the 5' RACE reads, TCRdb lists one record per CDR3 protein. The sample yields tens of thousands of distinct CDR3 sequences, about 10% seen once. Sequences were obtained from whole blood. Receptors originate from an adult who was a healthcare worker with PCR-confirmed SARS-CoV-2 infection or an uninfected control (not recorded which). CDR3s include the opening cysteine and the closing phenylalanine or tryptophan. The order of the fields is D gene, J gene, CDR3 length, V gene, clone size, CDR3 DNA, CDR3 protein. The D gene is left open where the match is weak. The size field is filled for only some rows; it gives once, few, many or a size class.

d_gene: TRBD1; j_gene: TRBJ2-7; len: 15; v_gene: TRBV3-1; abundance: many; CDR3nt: TGTGCCAGCAGCCCTTCCGCGGGACAGGCCCACGAGCAGTACTTC; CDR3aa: CASSPSAGQAHEQYF
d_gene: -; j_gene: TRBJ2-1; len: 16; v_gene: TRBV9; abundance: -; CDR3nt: TGTGCCAGCAGCGGAGAGAGGGGGAGAGGCCACAATGAGCAGTTCTTC; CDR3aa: CASSGERGRGHNEQFF
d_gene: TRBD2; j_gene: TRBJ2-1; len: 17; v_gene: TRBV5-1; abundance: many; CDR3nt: TGCGCCAGCAGCCCTTCGCGTGCGGGAGGAACCTACAATGAGCAGTTCTTC; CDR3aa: CASSPSRAGGTYNEQFF
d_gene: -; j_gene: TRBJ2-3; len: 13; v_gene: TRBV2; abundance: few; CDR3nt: TGTGCCAGCAGTGGGGGTCTTGCGGATACGCAGTATTTT; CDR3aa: CASSGGLADTQYF
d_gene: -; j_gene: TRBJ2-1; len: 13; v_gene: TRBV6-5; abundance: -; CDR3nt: TGTGCCAGCAAACGGACTGAGGTCCATGAGCAGTTCTTC; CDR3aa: CASKRTEVHEQFF
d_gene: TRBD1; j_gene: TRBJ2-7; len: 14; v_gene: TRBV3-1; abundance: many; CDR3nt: TGTGCCAGCAGCCAAGATGACAGGGGCTACGAGCAGTACTTC; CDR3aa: CASSQDDRGYEQYF
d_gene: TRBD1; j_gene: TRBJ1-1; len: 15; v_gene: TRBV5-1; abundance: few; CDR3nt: TGCGCCAGCAGCGCCCGGACAGGGGGGAACACTGAAGCTTTCTTT; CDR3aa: CASSARTGGNTEAFF
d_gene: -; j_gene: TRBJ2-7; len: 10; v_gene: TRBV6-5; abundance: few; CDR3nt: TGTGCCAGCGGGGCCCCCGAGCAGTACTTC; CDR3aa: CASGAPEQYF
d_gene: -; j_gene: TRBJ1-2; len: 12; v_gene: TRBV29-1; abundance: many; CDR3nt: TGCAGCGCCCAGACAGGCCTCTATGGCTACACCTTC; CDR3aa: CSAQTGLYGYTF
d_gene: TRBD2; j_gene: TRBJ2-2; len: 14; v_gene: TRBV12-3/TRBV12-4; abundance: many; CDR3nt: TGTGCCAGCAAAGCGGGAGCGAACACCGGGGAGCTGTTTTTT; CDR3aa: CASKAGANTGELFF
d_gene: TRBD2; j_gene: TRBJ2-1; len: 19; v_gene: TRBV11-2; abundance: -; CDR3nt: TGTGCCAGCAGCACGCTGACTAGCGGGAGGGCCCTAGGGTACAATGAGCAGTTCTTC; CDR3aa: CASSTLTSGRALGYNEQFF
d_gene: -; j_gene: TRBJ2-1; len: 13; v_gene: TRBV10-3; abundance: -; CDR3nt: TGTGCCATCAGTAAGGGGCCCTACAATGAGCAGTTCTTC; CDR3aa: CAISKGPYNEQFF
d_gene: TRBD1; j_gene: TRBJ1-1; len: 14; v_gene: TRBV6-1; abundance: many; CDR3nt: TGTGCCAGCAGTGAACAGGGGGCGAACACTGAAGCTTTCTTT; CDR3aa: CASSEQGANTEAFF
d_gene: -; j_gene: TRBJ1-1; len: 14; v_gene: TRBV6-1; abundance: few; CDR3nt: TGTGCCAGCTCCCAGACGGGGGGAAACACTGAAGCTTTCTTT; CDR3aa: CASSQTGGNTEAFF
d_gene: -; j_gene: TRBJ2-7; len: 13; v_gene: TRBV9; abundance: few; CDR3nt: TGTGCCAGCAGCCCCGGGGCCCTCTACGAGCAGTACTTC; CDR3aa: CASSPGALYEQYF
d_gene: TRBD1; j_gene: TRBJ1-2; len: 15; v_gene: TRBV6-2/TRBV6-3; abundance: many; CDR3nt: TGTGCCAGCAGCCGTACAACCGGGACAGCATATGGCTACACCTTC; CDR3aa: CASSRTTGTAYGYTF
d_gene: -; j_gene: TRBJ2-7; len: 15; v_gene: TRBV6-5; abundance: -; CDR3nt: TGTGCCAGCAGTCCCAAGTTTGGGGTTTCCTACGAGCAGTACTTC; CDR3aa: CASSPKFGVSYEQYF
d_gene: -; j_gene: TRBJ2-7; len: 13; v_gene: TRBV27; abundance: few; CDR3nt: TGTGCCAGCAGACCGGGGGCGTCCTACGAGCAGTACTTC; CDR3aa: CASRPGASYEQYF
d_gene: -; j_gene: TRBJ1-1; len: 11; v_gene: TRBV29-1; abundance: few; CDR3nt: TGCAGCGTCCCGATTTACACTGAAGCTTTCTTT; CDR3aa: CSVPIYTEAFF
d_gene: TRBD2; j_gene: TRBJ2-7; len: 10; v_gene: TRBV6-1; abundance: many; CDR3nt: TGTGGGACTAGCGACTACGAGCAGTACTTC; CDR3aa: CGTSDYEQYF
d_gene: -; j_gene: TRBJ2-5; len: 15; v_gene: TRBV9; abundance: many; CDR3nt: TGTGCCAGCAGCGTAGGACGGGGCTTGCAAGAGACCCAGTACTTC; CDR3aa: CASSVGRGLQETQYF
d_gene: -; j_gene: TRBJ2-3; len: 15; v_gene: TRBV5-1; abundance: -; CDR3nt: TGCGCCAGCAGCCACAACAGGGCCGGCACAGATACGCAGTATTTT; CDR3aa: CASSHNRAGTDTQYF
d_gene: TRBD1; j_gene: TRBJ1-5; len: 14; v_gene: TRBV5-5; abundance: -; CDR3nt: TGTGCCAGCAGCTTCACAGGGGGCAATCAGCCCCAGCATTTT; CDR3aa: CASSFTGGNQPQHF
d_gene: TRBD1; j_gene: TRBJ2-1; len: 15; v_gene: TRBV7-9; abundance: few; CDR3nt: TGTGCCAGCAGCGTCGTACAGGGGGCAGGCTATGAGCAGTTCTTC; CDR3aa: CASSVVQGAGYEQFF
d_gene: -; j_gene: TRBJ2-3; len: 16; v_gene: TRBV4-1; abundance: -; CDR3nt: TGCACCAGCAGCGGTATCGGGTACCTCTACACAGATACGCAGTATTTT; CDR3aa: CTSSGIGYLYTDTQYF
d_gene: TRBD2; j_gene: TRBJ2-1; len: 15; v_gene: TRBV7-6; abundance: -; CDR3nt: TGTGCCAGCAGCTTGGGGGGGAGTATTTACAATGAGCAGTTCTTC; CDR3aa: CASSLGGSIYNEQFF
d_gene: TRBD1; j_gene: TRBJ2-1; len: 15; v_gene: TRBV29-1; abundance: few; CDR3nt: TGCAGCGGGCTAGGGACAGGGGATAACTACAATGAGCAGTTCTTC; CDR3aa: CSGLGTGDNYNEQFF
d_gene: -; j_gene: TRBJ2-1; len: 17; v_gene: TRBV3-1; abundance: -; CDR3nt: TGTGCCAGCAGCCAAGAAGCAGGGGGGCTCTGGTACAATGAGCAGTTCTTC; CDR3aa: CASSQEAGGLWYNEQFF
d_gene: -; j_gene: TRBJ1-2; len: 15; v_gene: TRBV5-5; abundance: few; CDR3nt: TGTGCCAGCAGTACACTCCCCGACAGCTCCTATGGCTACACCTTC; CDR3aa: CASSTLPDSSYGYTF
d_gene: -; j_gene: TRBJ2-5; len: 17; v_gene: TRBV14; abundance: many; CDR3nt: TGTGCCAGCAGCCCGCTAAAAGCCTCCTCCATGGGAGAGACCCAGTACTTC; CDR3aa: CASSPLKASSMGETQYF
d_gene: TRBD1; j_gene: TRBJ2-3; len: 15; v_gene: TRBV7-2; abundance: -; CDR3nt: TGTGCCAGCAGCTCGGACAGGGTGGAGGCAGATACGCAGTATTTT; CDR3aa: CASSSDRVEADTQYF
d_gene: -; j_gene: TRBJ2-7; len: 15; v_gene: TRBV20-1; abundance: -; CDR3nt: TGCAGTGCTAGAGATCTGGACTCGGGGGTCTACGAGCAGTACTTC; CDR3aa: CSARDLDSGVYEQYF
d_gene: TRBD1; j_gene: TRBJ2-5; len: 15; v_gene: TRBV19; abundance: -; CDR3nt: TGTGCCAGTAGTATCCTCGGACAGGGGGCGGAGACCCAGTACTTC; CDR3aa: CASSILGQGAETQYF
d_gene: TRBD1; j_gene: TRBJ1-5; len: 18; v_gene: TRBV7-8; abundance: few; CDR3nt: TGTGCCAGCAGCACCCGACCGGGACAGTCATATAGCAATCAGCCCCAGCATTTT; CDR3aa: CASSTRPGQSYSNQPQHF
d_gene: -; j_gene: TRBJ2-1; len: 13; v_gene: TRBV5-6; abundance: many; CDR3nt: TGTGCCAGCAGCTTTAGCAGGACGGGGGAGCAGTTCTTC; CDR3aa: CASSFSRTGEQFF
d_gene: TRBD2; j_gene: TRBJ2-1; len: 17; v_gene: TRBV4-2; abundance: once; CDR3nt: TGTGCCAGCAGCCAAGAACCGCGCGGGAGTCACTACAATGAGCAGTTCTTC; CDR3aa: CASSQEPRGSHYNEQFF